This is a list of T cell receptor beta chains from one sample in a study of blood T cell repertoires in COVID-19. Assay used: immunoSEQ multiplex PCR; TCRdb lists only in-frame clones, some missing. Counted here are about 88,000 clones, approximately 88% occurring once; the ten biggest clones make up 11%. The specimen sequenced was peripheral blood. These receptors were taken from an elderly man with acute or convalescent COVID-19. CDR3s leave out the opening cysteine and the closing phenylalanine or tryptophan.

cdr3_aa j_call v_call
AISASGRDYEQY TRBJ2-7 TRBV10-3
ASSRVRTGGRTEAF TRBJ1-1 TRBV6-2/TRBV6-3
SVAGQGAQRENTIY TRBJ1-3 TRBV29-1
ATSNIGTGIISYNEQF TRBJ2-1 TRBV15
ASSRDRDYGYT TRBJ1-2 TRBV12-3/TRBV12-4
ASSRTGYEQY TRBJ2-7 TRBV5-6
ASSLVSGAIEAF TRBJ1-1 TRBV5-1
ASSQRQGFNEKLF TRBJ1-4 TRBV7-9
ASSNWDSAYEQY TRBJ2-7 TRBV5-6
SASPQGLSNQPQH TRBJ1-5 TRBV20-1
ASSLPSVDSGNTIY TRBJ1-3 TRBV27
ASSQGQSKTYNEQF TRBJ2-1 TRBV11-1
SASEGWDTGELF TRBJ2-2 TRBV20-1
ASSIGQETEAF TRBJ1-1 TRBV18
ASQPDREHEQY TRBJ2-7 TRBV18
ASSPGTSRSNQPQH TRBJ1-5 TRBV2
ASSLTSYGYT TRBJ1-2 TRBV28
ASSPRRGTTGNTIY TRBJ1-3 TRBV3-1/TRBV3-2
ASSKLGGTEAF TRBJ1-1 TRBV3-1/TRBV3-2
ASSLRQGARGNQPQH TRBJ1-5 TRBV6-6
ASSTRRLSGGNQPQH TRBJ1-5 TRBV21-1
ASSSSRGKGYTEAF TRBJ1-1 TRBV6-5
ATRVGGTQETQY TRBJ2-5 TRBV28
SVERGGDGVAEQY TRBJ2-7 TRBV29-1
ASSPQGPSTDTQY TRBJ2-3 TRBV6-2/TRBV6-3
ASSLSQGSYNEQF TRBJ2-1 TRBV11-2
ASRRAGGALDTQY TRBJ2-3 TRBV19
SASLNEKLF TRBJ1-4 TRBV20-1
AWGDRANSPLH TRBJ1-6 TRBV30
ASSSVFEQY TRBJ2-7 TRBV28
SASFGKYNEQF TRBJ2-1 TRBV20-1
ASSLVQGEEQF TRBJ2-1 TRBV11-3
ASSPRQGNTEAF TRBJ1-1 TRBV18
ASSRGTTAYNEQF TRBJ2-1 TRBV7-8
ASSQVTGLNNEQF TRBJ2-1 TRBV14
ASSSGTGGYQPQH TRBJ1-5 TRBV28
ASRRQGWNSPLH TRBJ1-6 TRBV6-5
ASSGGRKANTDTQY TRBJ2-3 TRBV9
ASLLCRDTQY TRBJ2-3 TRBV9
ASSQGTSGRITQY TRBJ2-3 TRBV3-1/TRBV3-2
ASSGPNQPQH TRBJ1-5 TRBV10-2
ASKRGGRADEQY TRBJ2-7 TRBV3-1/TRBV3-2
ASKGQARYGYT TRBJ1-2 TRBV19
ASSGTDSRNEQF TRBJ2-1 TRBV4-1
AWSAEANYGYT TRBJ1-2 TRBV30
ASSLDGQRVPSGANVLT TRBJ2-6 TRBV5-1
SVVPPLGPAYNEQF TRBJ2-1 TRBV29-1
ATSDPRTGHTGELF TRBJ2-2 TRBV24-1
ASSGGSGNTIY TRBJ1-3 TRBV12-3/TRBV12-4